This entry describes one TCR beta chain. Preparing the TCRbeta library involved the use of unique molecular identifiers. TCRdb recomputed calls from the PCR reads with MiXCR, one row per CDR3 protein. The top ten clones hold roughly 3.3% of a sample with more than 450,000 distinct CDR3 sequences, about a sixth of them seen once. CDR3 length: 15 residues. V shed 1 base and J 9 bases; nucleotides not matched to a gene: 7. Germline V gene sequence: CDR1 SGHRS, CDR2 YFSETQ. The data originate from a study of T-cell reconstitution after alpha-beta-depleted transplantation in children. The chain employs TRBV5-1 and TRBJ1-5, with TRBD1 matching over 10 bases. The sample consisted of PBMCs from the stem cell graft donor, taken from the stem cell graft. The clonotype originates from a human donor who donated a stem cell graft to a child with acute lymphoblastic leukemia. This chain's CDR3 is CASSLWTGGDPPQHF. The CDR3 DNA follows: TGCGCCAGCAGCTTGTGGACAGGGGGGGATCCGCCCCAGCATTTT.